The 21 T cell receptor beta chains given below trace back to one sample, sequenced in a study of CD8 T cells in Susac syndrome. Random hexamers were used to reverse transcribe the RNA input (roughly 0.5 to 1 ug). MiXCR, run by TCRdb on the immunoSEQ multiplex PCR reads, gives a single entry per CDR3 protein. The sample has tens of thousands of distinct CDR3 sequences, approximately 93% seen once; the top ten hold around 0.45%. Sample: CD8+ T cells from PBMCs. All receptors derive from a human donor with Susac syndrome.

This clonotype appeared a few times. This chain connects TRBV6-1 to TRBJ2-7, with D possibly TRBD2 on 5 matching bases. Germline lookup yields CDR1 MNHNS and CDR2 SASEGT. Trimming removed 7 bases at V and 2 bases at J, with 12 bases between. This CDR3 is 13 amino acids long. Written as DNA, the CDR3 is TGTGCCAGCAAACCATCGGGGACCTACGAGCAGTACTTC. Translating it yields CASKPSGTYEQYF.

The rearrangement links TRBV7-2 to TRBJ2-3; D is ambiguous. Trimming removed 1 base at V and 0 bases at J, with 14 bases between. CDR1 is SGHTA, CDR2 FQGNSA, per germline. The CDR3 runs to 17 residues. The CDR3: CASSLGEADSSTDTQYF. The CDR3 nucleotides read TGTGCCAGCAGCTTAGGAGAGGCTGACTCTAGCACAGATACGCAGTATTTT.

This sequence joins TRBV28 and TRBJ2-1; D is undetermined. V was pared by 9 bases and J by 8 bases, with 11 bases between. This CDR3 region has 11 residues. CDR1 is MDHEN and CDR2 is SYDVKM in the germline V gene. CDR3 nucleotide sequence: TGTGCCAGTACCGCGCAGGATGAGCAGTTCTTC. Translating it yields CASTAQDEQFF. Complete variable domain (other parts from reference TRBV28 and TRBJ2-1): DVKVTQSSRYLVKRTGEKVFLECVQDMDHENMFWYRQDPGLGLRLIYFSYDVKMKEKGDIPEGYSVSREKKERFSLILESASTNQTSMYLCASTAQDEQFFGPGTRLTVL.

The V gene is TRBV6-2 or TRBV6-3, the J gene TRBJ2-1; D is uncertain. Germline assignment: CDR1 MNHEY and CDR2 SVGEGT. The CDR3 totals 14 residues. V lost 6 bases and J lost 8, with 17 bases in between. In DNA form, the CDR3 reads TGTGCCAGCAGCGCTAACCTTCCGGATGATGAGCAGTTCTTC. Its translation: CASSANLPDDEQFF.

The gene calls are TRBV19 and TRBJ2-1; D is undetermined. V lost 3 bases, J lost 0 bases, and 15 bases lay in between. The CDR3 extends over 17 amino acids. Germline V gives CDR1 LNHDA, CDR2 SQIVND (reference sequence). The CDR3 here is CASSIPGTRSSYNEQFF. CDR3 bases: TGTGCCAGTAGTATCCCCGGCACGCGAAGCTCCTACAATGAGCAGTTCTTC.

V and J are TRBV27 and TRBJ2-1; D is perhaps TRBD2 (6 bases). CDR1 is MNHEY, CDR2 SMNVEV, per germline (reference sequence). V lost 2 bases, J lost 11 bases, and 13 bases lay in between. The CDR3 spans 13 residues. The CDR3 nucleotides read TGTGCCAGCAGTTTAAGGGCGGGGTCAAAGCAGTTCTTC. This gives the protein CASSLRAGSKQFF.

The V call is TRBV20-1, the J call TRBJ1-2; D gene ambiguous. The V gene's germline CDR1 is DFQATT and CDR2 SNEGSKA (reference sequence). V was cut by 3 bases and J by 1 base, with 9 bases left in between. The CDR3 loop spans 13 amino acids. CDR3 DNA sequence: TGCAGTGCTAGTCACAGCCTTAACTATGGCTACACCTTC. It yields the protein CSASHSLNYGYTF.

This clonotype came up once. The V call is TRBV6-1, the J call TRBJ2-7, with TRBD1 matching 8 bases. Per the germline V gene, CDR1 is MNHNS and CDR2 is SASEGT. Germline trimming cut 4 bases from V and 2 bases from J; bases unmatched to any gene: 10. This CDR3 is built from 16 residues. The CDR3 coding sequence is TGTGCCAGCAGTGCTATTCCGGGACAGGACCCCTACGAGCAGTACTTC. It encodes CASSAIPGQDPYEQYF.

This clonotype was detected only once. This chain joins TRBV6-5 and TRBJ2-2, with 10 bases fitting TRBD1. The germline CDR1 and CDR2 sequences are MNHEY and SVGAGI. J gave up 6 bases and V 2 bases, and 3 bases lay outside the gene matches. CDR3 length equals 15 residues. The CDR3 sequence is CASSYGTGAAGELFF. In nucleotides, the CDR3 is TGTGCCAGCAGTTACGGGACAGGGGCGGCCGGGGAGCTGTTTTTT.

The chain uses TRBV4-3 and TRBJ2-1; 7 nucleotides match TRBD2. V gave up 0 bases and J gave up 5 bases; unmatched junction bases: 13. Germline loops: CDR1 LGHNA, CDR2 YSLEER. The CDR3 runs to 18 residues. CDR3 nucleotide sequence: TGCGCCAGCAGCCAAGAGCCCCCCCATAGCGGGTATAACAATGAGCAGTTCTTC. It is translated as CASSQEPPHSGYNNEQFF.

The V call is TRBV4-3, the J call TRBJ2-7; no clear D gene. Germline V gene lookup returns CDR1 LGHNA and CDR2 YSLEER. V was pared by 0 bases and J by 3 bases, with 9 bases between. The CDR3 contains 14 residues. This chain's CDR3 is CASSQDNGNYEQYF. CDR3 bases: TGCGCCAGCAGCCAAGATAACGGAAACTACGAGCAGTACTTC.

The gene calls are TRBV5-8 and TRBJ1-2; D is unresolved. The CDR3 runs to 17 residues. Germline values: CDR1 SGHTS, CDR2 YDEGEE. V was trimmed by 2 bases and J by 2 bases, leaving 19 bases between them. The CDR3 region is CASSFSARSRANYGYTF. The DNA of the CDR3 is TGTGCCAGCAGCTTCTCCGCCAGGTCTCGGGCGAACTATGGCTACACCTTC.

The chain carries TRBV4-1 and TRBJ1-2, with D uncertain. Trimming shortened V by 0 bases and J by 4 bases, and 15 bases separated the two germline ends. Per germline, CDR1 MGHRA and CDR2 YSYEKL. The CDR3 spans 16 residues. The CDR3 nucleotides read TGCGCCAGCAGCCAAGATCCGGAAGGGAGAACCTATGGCTACACCTTC. This sequence encodes CASSQDPEGRTYGYTF.

The rearrangement joins TRBV30 to TRBJ1-1; D ambiguous. The CDR3 has 11 residues. Trimming left V 3 bases short and J 4 bases short, with 6 bases between. From germline, CDR1 is GTSNPN and CDR2 SVGIG (reference sequence). The CDR3 reads CAWRGSTEAFF. The DNA for the CDR3 is TGTGCCTGGAGAGGAAGCACTGAAGCTTTCTTT.

J is TRBJ1-1 and V is TRBV7-9; D is undetermined. CDR1 SEHNR and CDR2 FQNEAQ come from the germline V gene (reference sequence). The V end was cut by 1 base, the J end by 0 bases, with 6 bases between. The CDR3 is 14 residues long. The CDR3 sequence: CASSLVSVNTEAFF. The CDR3 nucleotides are TGTGCCAGCAGCTTAGTGTCGGTGAACACTGAAGCTTTCTTT. The variable domain in full, with the rest retrieved from reference TRBV7-9 and TRBJ1-1, is DTGVSQNPRHKITKRGQNVTFRCDPISEHNRLYWYRQTLGQGPEFLTYFQNEAQLEKSRLLSDRFSAERPKGSFSTLEIQRTEQGDSAMYLCASSLVSVNTEAFFGQGTRLTVV.

The chain links TRBV7-9 to TRBJ1-2; D ambiguous. The CDR3 covers 12 residues. Per germline, CDR1 SEHNR and CDR2 FQNEAQ (reference sequence). V lost 5 bases and J lost 8, with 12 bases in between. In DNA form, the CDR3 reads TGTGCCAGCAGCCAAGAGCAAGGGGGCTACACCTTC. Protein product: CASSQEQGGYTF.

The chain carries TRBV9 and TRBJ2-5, with TRBD2 matching 9 bases. CDR3 length equals 16 residues. The V gene end was trimmed by 0 bases and the J gene end by 5 bases; junction bases not matched to a gene: 8. Germline V gene sequence: CDR1 SGDLS, CDR2 YYNGEE. CDR3 region: CASSVGIAGETETQYF. DNA for the CDR3: TGTGCCAGCAGCGTAGGGATAGCGGGGGAAACGGAGACCCAGTACTTC.

The chain couples TRBV20-1 to TRBJ1-2; D is unresolved. The CDR3 spans 13 residues. V gave up 3 bases and J gave up 0 bases, with 8 bases separating them. Germline assignment: CDR1 DFQATT and CDR2 SNEGSKA (reference sequence). CDR3 DNA: TGCAGTGCTAGTCCGAATACTAACTATGGCTACACCTTC. Amino acids: CSASPNTNYGYTF.

This clonotype was seen once. The J gene is TRBJ2-1, the V gene TRBV29-1, with 9 bases identical to TRBD1. CDR1 is SQVTM, CDR2 ANQGSEA, per germline. The length of the CDR3 is 15 residues. The J segment lost 6 bases and the V segment lost 6 bases, leaving 12 bases of the junction unmatched. CDR3 amino acids: CSVADPGQGGNEQFF. The CDR3, as DNA: TGCAGCGTCGCCGACCCGGGACAGGGCGGCAATGAGCAGTTCTTC.

This chain uses TRBV6-6 with TRBJ1-2; D not certain. CDR1 and CDR2 from the germline V gene are MNHNY and SVGAGI (reference sequence). This CDR3 is built from 15 residues. With 2 bases removed from V and 4 bases from J, the gap between germline ends came to 14 bases. In DNA, the CDR3 is TGTGCCAGCAGTTACGATTCCGGGATACTCTATGGCTACACCTTC. Translating it yields CASSYDSGILYGYTF.

The chain employs TRBV5-1 and TRBJ1-4; no clear D gene. V lost 0 bases, J lost 0 bases, and 6 bases lay in between. CDR3 length equals 15 residues. CDR1 is SGHRS, CDR2 YFSETQ, per germline. The CDR3 here is CASSLVGATNEKLFF. DNA of the CDR3: TGCGCCAGCAGCTTGGTGGGTGCAACTAATGAAAAACTGTTTTTT.